Below are 29 T cell receptor beta chains sequenced from a single sample in a study of OX40 agonist ivuxolimab in advanced cancers. Only in-frame clones appear in the TCRdb table, and some are missing; sequencing was by immunoSEQ multiplex PCR. This sample has around 87,000 clones, with 94% found just once. Here the sequenced sample was CD4+ or CD8+ T cells sorted from blood, taken in a trial of the OX40 agonist ivuxolimab. These receptors came from an adult with an advanced solid tumor such as melanoma, head and neck, liver or kidney cancer.

This clone was seen more than once but under ten times. The rearrangement links TRBV2 to TRBJ1-1, with TRBD1 as a possible D gene (5 bases). Germline V gene data show CDR1 as SNHLY and CDR2 as FYNNEI. The CDR3 runs 12 residues. V lost 7 bases to trimming and J lost 4 bases, with 10 bases between them. In DNA form, the CDR3 reads TGTGCCAGCAACCCGGGGGTCACTGAAGCTTTCTTT. The encoded protein is CASNPGVTEAFF. The entire variable domain, with the rest obtained from reference TRBV2 and TRBJ1-1, is as follows: EPEVTQTPSHQVTQMGQEVILRCVPISNHLYFYWYRQILGQKVEFLVSFYNNEISEKSEIFDDQFSVERPDGSNFTLKIRSTKLEDSAMYFCASNPGVTEAFFGQGTRLTVV.

This chain connects TRBV5-6 to TRBJ1-1; TRBD1 matches 10 bases. After removal of 5 bases from V and 0 bases from J, the junction contained 4 bases not matched to a gene. Germline CDR1 is SGHDT and CDR2 is YYEEEE. This CDR3 is built from 15 residues. This CDR3 reads CASSWTGGMNTEAFF. In DNA form, the CDR3 reads TGTGCCAGCAGTTGGACAGGGGGGATGAACACTGAAGCTTTCTTT.

The CDR3 protein is CASRPGETGRSTEAFF. CDR3 DNA sequence: TGTGCCAGCAGACCCGGGGAGACAGGGAGGTCCACTGAAGCTTTCTTT. The rearrangement links TRBV2 to TRBJ1-1; TRBD1 agrees at 7 bases. CDR3 length: 16 residues. Germline CDR1 is SNHLY and CDR2 is FYNNEI. The V gene end was trimmed by 6 bases and the J gene end by 4 bases; junction bases not matched to a gene: 14. Filled out from reference TRBV2 and TRBJ1-1, the complete variable domain reads EPEVTQTPSHQVTQMGQEVILRCVPISNHLYFYWYRQILGQKVEFLVSFYNNEISEKSEIFDDQFSVERPDGSNFTLKIRSTKLEDSAMYFCASRPGETGRSTEAFFGQGTRLTVV.

The chain combines TRBV6-6 with TRBJ1-2; D not resolved. From germline, CDR1 is MNHNY and CDR2 SVGAGI (reference sequence). Trimming removed 6 bases from V and 8 bases from J, with 10 bases in between. There are 11 residues in the CDR3. The CDR3 reads CASRDREGYTF. CDR3 in DNA: TGTGCCAGCAGGGACCGGGAAGGCTACACCTTC.

V usage is TRBV10-2 and J usage is TRBJ1-5, with D maybe TRBD1 (6 bases). The CDR3 runs to 16 residues. V was shortened by 6 bases and J by 2 bases, with 17 bases between the two germline ends. Germline V gives CDR1 WSHSY, CDR2 SAAADI. Here the CDR3 reads CASRGTGNPGNQPQHF. As DNA, the CDR3 is TGCGCCAGCAGGGGAACAGGGAATCCGGGCAATCAGCCCCAGCATTTT.

The CDR3: CATTRREGYEQYF. In nucleotides, the CDR3 is TGTGCCACGACCCGGCGGGAGGGATACGAGCAGTACTTC. V usage is TRBV18 and J usage is TRBJ2-7; TRBD2 aligns across 9 bases. Germline CDR1 KGHSH, CDR2 LQKENI. The CDR3 sequence is 13 residues long. With 10 bases clipped from V and 4 bases from J, the junction kept 8 bases outside the gene matches.

The J gene is TRBJ2-7, the V gene TRBV4-1; 9 bases match TRBD2. Germline-derived CDR1 and CDR2 are MGHRA and YSYEKL. V lost 4 bases to trimming and J lost 2 bases; unmatched junction nucleotides: 9. This CDR3 is 16 amino acids long. In nucleotides, the CDR3 is TGCGCCAGCAGCCGTTTAGCGGGGGCTCTTACCTACGAGCAGTACTTC. It encodes CASSRLAGALTYEQYF.

The chain couples TRBV5-5 to TRBJ1-6, with 7 positions matching TRBD1. CDR1 is SGHKS and CDR2 is YYEKEE in the germline V gene (reference sequence). V lost 4 bases and J lost 8; bases outside the gene matches: 3. This CDR3 is built from 13 residues. DNA for the CDR3: TGTGCCAGCAGCCTCGGGACAGATTCACCCCTCCACTTT. This encodes CASSLGTDSPLHF.

The chain uses TRBV4-1 and TRBJ1-2, with D hard to call. Germline assignment: CDR1 MGHRA and CDR2 YSYEKL. The CDR3 is 14 residues long. V was clipped by 5 bases and J by 4 bases, with 14 bases between them. CDR3 sequence reads: CASSSTEVSYGYTF. CDR3 in DNA: TGCGCCAGCAGCTCTACTGAGGTTAGCTATGGCTACACCTTC.

In this sample, this clone turned up once. The junction departs from the called germline gene at one end, perhaps through a read error. V and J are TRBV5-6 and TRBJ2-7, with D unclear. Germline CDR1 SGHDT, CDR2 YYEEEE. There are 11 residues in the CDR3. The CDR3 reads CASSLGGPSDF. DNA for the CDR3: TGTGCCAGCAGCTTGGGCGGTCCGTCCGACTTC.

The chain is built from TRBV29-1 and TRBJ1-1; D gene ambiguous. This CDR3 comprises 15 residues. Trimming took 0 bases from V and 3 from J, leaving 14 bases between them. The germline CDR1 and CDR2 sequences are SQVTM and ANQGSEA. CDR3 in amino acids: CSVEDLFGEDTEAFF. The CDR3 coding sequence is TGCAGCGTTGAAGATCTTTTTGGGGAGGACACTGAAGCTTTCTTT.

The chain carries TRBV27 and TRBJ2-7; the D call may be TRBD1 or TRBD2 (5 bases each). The CDR3 has 13 residues. Trimming left V 3 bases short and J 8 bases short, with 14 bases between. CDR1 is MNHEY, CDR2 SMNVEV, per germline (reference sequence). The CDR3 loop reads CASSLKGEIKQYF. The CDR3 nucleotides read TGTGCCAGCAGTTTGAAAGGGGAGATCAAGCAGTACTTC.

The gene calls are TRBV30 and TRBJ2-7; the D gene is possibly TRBD1 (5 bases). This CDR3 contains 11 residues. The V end lost 8 bases, the J end lost 6 bases, and 14 bases lay between the germline ends. Per the germline V gene, CDR1 is GTSNPN and CDR2 is SVGIG (reference sequence). In DNA form, the CDR3 reads TGTGCCCTAGATTGGGGCAGCGAGCAGTACTTC. This gives the protein CALDWGSEQYF.

The V and J genes are TRBV9 and TRBJ2-3, with TRBD2 as a possible D gene (6 bases). V gave up 0 bases and J gave up 4 bases, with 9 bases separating them. The germline V gene has CDR1 SGDLS and CDR2 YYNGEE. The CDR3 extends over 14 amino acids. CDR3 nucleotides: TGTGCCAGCAGCGTAGCCCCGGGGGCAGATACGCAGTATTTT. Protein sequence: CASSVAPGADTQYF.

Concerning this clone: The junction and the germline gene differ at one end; a read error may be behind it. The V gene is TRBV6-1, the J gene TRBJ2-1; D gene ambiguous. The CDR3 spans 16 residues. From germline, CDR1 is MNHNS and CDR2 SASEGT. The CDR3 loop reads CASSEESGRTYNGQFF. In DNA, the CDR3 is TGTGCCAGCAGTGAAGAGTCAGGTCGCACCTACAATGGGCAGTTCTTC.

The chain recombines TRBV10-3 with TRBJ1-5; D is perhaps TRBD1 (5 bases). The CDR3 extends over 17 amino acids. Germline V gene sequence: CDR1 ENHRY, CDR2 SYGVKD. V was trimmed by 10 bases and J by 0 bases, leaving 22 bases between them. CDR3 in DNA: TGTGCCACCGCCGGGGCTACCGACGGCTATAGCAATCAGCCCCAGCATTTT. As protein: CATAGATDGYSNQPQHF.

J is TRBJ2-3 and V is TRBV19; a possible D gene is TRBD1 (5 bases). V shed 3 bases and J shed 3 bases, with 13 bases lying between them. Germline V gene data show CDR1 as LNHDA and CDR2 as SQIVND (reference sequence). The CDR3 covers 15 residues. The CDR3 coding sequence is TGTGCCAGTAGTATTTGGGCAGGGCGAACAGATACGCAGTATTTT. Protein product: CASSIWAGRTDTQYF.

V and J are TRBV2 and TRBJ1-1; D gene ambiguous. Germline CDR1 SNHLY, CDR2 FYNNEI. Trimming took off 8 bases at V and 5 bases at J, with 15 bases between the two ends. There are 13 residues in the CDR3. The CDR3 region is CASLGSLGTEAFF. The CDR3 region has the DNA TGTGCCAGCCTGGGGTCGTTGGGGACTGAAGCTTTCTTT.

V is TRBV5-6 and J is TRBJ1-2; TRBD1 is a possible D gene (5 bases). CDR1 SGHDT and CDR2 YYEEEE come from the germline V gene. Trimming stripped 0 bases from V and 7 bases from J, with 7 bases between. The CDR3 consists of 12 residues. The CDR3 protein is CASSLAGGGYTF. CDR3 sequence (DNA): TGTGCCAGCAGCTTGGCTGGGGGTGGCTACACCTTC.

The CDR3 sequence: CASRTWTSGGRLDGELFF. CDR3 sequence (DNA): TGTGCCAGCAGAACGTGGACTAGCGGGGGAAGGTTGGACGGGGAGCTGTTTTTT. The chain uses TRBV2 and TRBJ2-2, with 13 positions matching TRBD2. Germline V gives CDR1 SNHLY, CDR2 FYNNEI. The junction had 14 bases not matched to a gene; V was cut back by 6 bases and J by 7 bases. This CDR3 has 18 amino acids.

V and J are TRBV27 and TRBJ2-7, with TRBD2 matching 8 bases. In germline, CDR1 is MNHEY, CDR2 SMNVEV (reference sequence). V lost 2 bases to trimming and J lost 2 bases; unmatched junction nucleotides: 14. CDR3 length: 18 amino acids. CDR3 nucleotide sequence: TGTGCCAGCAGTTTAACGGGAGGGCGTTTTAGCCAACCCTACGAGCAGTACTTC. Translated: CASSLTGGRFSQPYEQYF.

The chain has TRBV19 and TRBJ2-1; 10 nucleotides match TRBD2. This CDR3 has 14 residues. Germline V gene lookup returns CDR1 LNHDA and CDR2 SQIVND (reference sequence). With 10 bases clipped from V and 6 bases from J, the junction kept 9 bases outside the gene matches. The CDR3 nucleotides read TGTGCCACCGTAAGCGGGGGGGCTCTCAATGAGCAGTTCTTC. As protein: CATVSGGALNEQFF.

The CDR3, as DNA: TGTGCCTGGAGTGCTGGGACTCTTCTGCAGTATTTT. The encoded protein is CAWSAGTLLQYF. The rearrangement links TRBV30 to TRBJ2-3; TRBD2 is a possible D gene (6 bases). CDR1 GTSNPN and CDR2 SVGIG come from the germline V gene (reference sequence). The CDR3 has 12 residues. The germline V and J ends were trimmed by 1 base and 11 bases, with 13 bases remaining between them.

The chain carries TRBV11-3 and TRBJ2-1, with a tentative D call TRBD1 (6 bases). Trimming took 5 bases from V and 8 from J, leaving 10 bases between them. Germline CDR1 SGHNT, CDR2 YENEEA. CDR3 length: 12 residues. The CDR3 region is CASSPGVHEQFF. The CDR3 DNA is TGTGCCAGCAGCCCAGGGGTTCATGAGCAGTTCTTC.

This clone was detected once. The chain joins TRBV27 to TRBJ1-1, with unresolved D. This CDR3 has 13 residues. V was shortened by 5 bases and J by 3 bases, with 10 bases between the two germline ends. The V gene's germline CDR1 is MNHEY and CDR2 SMNVEV (reference sequence). The CDR3 protein is CASSQHKYTEAFF. CDR3 nucleotides: TGTGCCAGCAGTCAACACAAGTACACTGAAGCTTTCTTT.

V usage is TRBV7-8 and J usage is TRBJ2-1, with 7 bases aligning to TRBD1. CDR1 and CDR2 (germline): SGHVS, FQNEAQ. There are 19 residues in the CDR3. The junction had 19 bases not matched to a gene; V was cut back by 6 bases and J by 2 bases. The CDR3 DNA reads as TGTGCCAGCAGTTGGTACCGGGACAGTATCCCGCTTGCCTACAATGAGCAGTTCTTC. This gives the protein CASSWYRDSIPLAYNEQFF.

The rearrangement uses TRBV4-3 and TRBJ2-7; the D is unclear. V dropped 0 bases and J dropped 0 bases, with 6 bases sitting between them. The germline V gene has CDR1 LGHNA and CDR2 YSLEER. The CDR3 spans 14 residues. The CDR3 here is CASSQDRISYEQYF. In nucleotides, the CDR3 is TGCGCCAGCAGCCAAGACAGGATCTCCTACGAGCAGTACTTC.

The chain carries TRBV2 and TRBJ2-2; possibly TRBD2 for D (5 bases). The CDR3 is 12 amino acids. V was cut by 10 bases and J by 6 bases, with 12 bases left in between. In germline, CDR1 is SNHLY, CDR2 FYNNEI. The CDR3 bases are TGTGCCACGTCGAGGCGGGCCGGGGAGCTGTTTTTT. Translation gives CATSRRAGELFF.

The V call is TRBV7-9, the J call TRBJ2-2; 7 nucleotides agree with TRBD2. The V gene end was trimmed by 9 bases and the J gene end by 2 bases; junction bases not matched to a gene: 9. This CDR3 has 15 amino acids. Germline V gene lookup returns CDR1 SEHNR and CDR2 FQNEAQ (reference sequence). The DNA of the CDR3 is TGTGCCAGGCACAGTCTAGCGGTAAACACCGGGGAGCTGTTTTTT. It specifies CARHSLAVNTGELFF.